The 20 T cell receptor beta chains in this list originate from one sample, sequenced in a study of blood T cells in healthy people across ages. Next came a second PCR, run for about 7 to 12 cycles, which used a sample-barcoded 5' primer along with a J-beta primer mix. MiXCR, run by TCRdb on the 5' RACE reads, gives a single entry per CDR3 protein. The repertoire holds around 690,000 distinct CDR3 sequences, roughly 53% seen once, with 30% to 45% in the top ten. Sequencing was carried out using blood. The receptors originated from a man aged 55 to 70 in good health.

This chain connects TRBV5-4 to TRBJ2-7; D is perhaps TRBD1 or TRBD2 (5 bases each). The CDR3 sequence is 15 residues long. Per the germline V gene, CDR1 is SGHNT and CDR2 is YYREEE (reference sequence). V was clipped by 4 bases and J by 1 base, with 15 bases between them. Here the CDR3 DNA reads TGTGCCAGCAGCCCAACGGGGCAGGTTTCCTACGAGCAGTACTTC. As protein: CASSPTGQVSYEQYF.

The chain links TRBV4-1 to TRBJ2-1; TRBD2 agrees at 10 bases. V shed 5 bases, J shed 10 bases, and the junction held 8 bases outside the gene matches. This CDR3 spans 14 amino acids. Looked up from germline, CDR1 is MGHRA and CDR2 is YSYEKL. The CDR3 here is CASSKRGGEDEQFF. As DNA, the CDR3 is TGCGCCAGCAGCAAGCGGGGGGGGGAGGACGAGCAGTTCTTC.

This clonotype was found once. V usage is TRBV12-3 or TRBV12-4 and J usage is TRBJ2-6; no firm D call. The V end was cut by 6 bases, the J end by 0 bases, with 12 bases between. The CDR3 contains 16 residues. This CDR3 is CASRQIKRSGANVLTF. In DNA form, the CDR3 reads TGTGCCAGCAGGCAAATAAAACGCTCTGGGGCCAACGTCCTGACTTTC.

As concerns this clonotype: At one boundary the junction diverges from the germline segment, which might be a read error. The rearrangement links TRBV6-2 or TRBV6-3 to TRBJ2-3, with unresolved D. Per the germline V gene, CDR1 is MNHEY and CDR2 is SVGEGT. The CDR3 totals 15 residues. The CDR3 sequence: CTSSYRAVLRDTQYF. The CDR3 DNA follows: TGTACCAGCAGTTACCGGGCAGTGCTCCGGGATACGCAGTATTTT.

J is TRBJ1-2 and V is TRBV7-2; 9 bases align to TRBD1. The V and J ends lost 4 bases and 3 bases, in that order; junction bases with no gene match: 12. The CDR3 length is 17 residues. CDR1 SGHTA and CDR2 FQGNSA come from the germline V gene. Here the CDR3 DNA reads TGTGCCAGCAGCTCGCCCGTACGGGACAGGGATCACTATGGCTACACCTTC. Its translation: CASSSPVRDRDHYGYTF. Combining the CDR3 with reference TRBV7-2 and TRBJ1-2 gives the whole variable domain GAGVSQSPSNKVTEKGKDVELRCDPISGHTALYWYRQSLGQGLEFLIYFQGNSAPDKSGLPSDRFSAERTGGSVSTLTIQRTQQEDSAVYLCASSSPVRDRDHYGYTFGSGTRLTVV.

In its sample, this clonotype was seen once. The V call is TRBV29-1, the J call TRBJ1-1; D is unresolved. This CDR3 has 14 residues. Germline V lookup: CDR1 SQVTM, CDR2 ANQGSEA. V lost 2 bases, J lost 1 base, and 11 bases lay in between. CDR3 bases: TGCAGCGTTGAAAGCGGGAGGCCGAACACTGAAGCTTTCTTT. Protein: CSVESGRPNTEAFF.

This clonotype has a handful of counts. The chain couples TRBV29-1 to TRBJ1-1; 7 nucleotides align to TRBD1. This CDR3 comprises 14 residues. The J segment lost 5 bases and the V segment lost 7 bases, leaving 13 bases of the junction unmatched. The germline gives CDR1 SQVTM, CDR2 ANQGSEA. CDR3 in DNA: TGCAGCGCCGTACAGGGGCACGCGAGGACTGAAGCTTTCTTT. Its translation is CSAVQGHARTEAFF.

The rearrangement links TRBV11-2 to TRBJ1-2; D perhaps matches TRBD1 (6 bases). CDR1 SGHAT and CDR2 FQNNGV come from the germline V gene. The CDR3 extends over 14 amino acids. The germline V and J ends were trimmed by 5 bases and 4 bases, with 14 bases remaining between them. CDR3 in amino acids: CASSPGDTSYGYTF. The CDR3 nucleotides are TGTGCCAGCAGCCCGGGGGACACCAGCTATGGCTACACCTTC. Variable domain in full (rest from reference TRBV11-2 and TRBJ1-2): EAGVAQSPRYKIIEKRQSVAFWCNPISGHATLYWYQQILGQGPKLLIQFQNNGVVDDSQLPKDRFSAERLKGVDSTLKIQPAKLEDSAVYLCASSPGDTSYGYTFGSGTRLTVV.

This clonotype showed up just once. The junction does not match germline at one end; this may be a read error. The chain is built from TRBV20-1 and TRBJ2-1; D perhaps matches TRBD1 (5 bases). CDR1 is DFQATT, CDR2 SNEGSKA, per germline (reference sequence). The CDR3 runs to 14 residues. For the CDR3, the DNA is TGCGGTGCTAGAGGTGGGGCGATTTACAATGAGCAGTTCTTC. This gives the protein CGARGGAIYNEQFF.

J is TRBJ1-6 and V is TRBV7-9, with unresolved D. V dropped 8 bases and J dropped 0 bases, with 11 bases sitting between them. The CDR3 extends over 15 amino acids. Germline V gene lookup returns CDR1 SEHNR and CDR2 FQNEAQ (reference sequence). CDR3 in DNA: TGTGCCAGCGTCGGCAGCAACTCCTATAATTCACCCCTCCACTTT. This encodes CASVGSNSYNSPLHF.

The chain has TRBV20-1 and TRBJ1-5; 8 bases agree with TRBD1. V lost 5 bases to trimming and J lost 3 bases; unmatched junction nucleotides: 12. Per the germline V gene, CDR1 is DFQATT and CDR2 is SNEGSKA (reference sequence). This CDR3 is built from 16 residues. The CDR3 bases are TGCAGTGCTCAAAGCGCAGGGGGCCCTTCCAATCAGCCCCAGCATTTT. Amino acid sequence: CSAQSAGGPSNQPQHF.

CDR3 nucleotides: TGTGCCAGCAGTCCCCCGGGTGGGGGGGGTTCAGAGACCCAGTACTTC. Its translation: CASSPPGGGGSETQYF. The V call is TRBV12-3 or TRBV12-4, the J call TRBJ2-5, with 7 bases that match TRBD2. Unmatched junction bases numbered 13, after V lost 5 bases and J lost 4 bases. The CDR3 runs 16 residues.

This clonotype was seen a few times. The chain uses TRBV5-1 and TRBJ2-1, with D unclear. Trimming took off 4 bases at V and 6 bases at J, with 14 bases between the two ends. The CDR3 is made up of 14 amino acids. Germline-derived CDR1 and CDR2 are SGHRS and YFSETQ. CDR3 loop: CASSPRWSPNEQFF. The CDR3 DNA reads TGCGCCAGCAGCCCACGATGGAGCCCCAATGAGCAGTTCTTC.

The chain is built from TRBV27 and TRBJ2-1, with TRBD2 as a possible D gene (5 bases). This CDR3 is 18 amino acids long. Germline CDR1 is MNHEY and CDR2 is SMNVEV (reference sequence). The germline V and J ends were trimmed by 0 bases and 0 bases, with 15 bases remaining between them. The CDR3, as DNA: TGTGCCAGCAGTTTATCGGTCGCCGCGGGCAGCTCCTACAATGAGCAGTTCTTC. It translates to CASSLSVAAGSSYNEQFF.

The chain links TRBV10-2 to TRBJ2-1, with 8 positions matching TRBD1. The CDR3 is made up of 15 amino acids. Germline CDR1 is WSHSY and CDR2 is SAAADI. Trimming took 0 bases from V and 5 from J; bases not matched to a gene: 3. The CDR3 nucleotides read TGCGCCAGCAGTGAGTCGAGACAGGGGAACAATGAGCAGTTCTTC. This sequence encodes CASSESRQGNNEQFF.

CDR3 nucleotides: TGTGCCAGCAGGGAACCGACCGACTTAGTTACGCAGTATTTT. Its protein is CASREPTDLVTQYF. J is TRBJ2-3 and V is TRBV6-6; D not certain. Trimming stripped 6 bases from V and 8 bases from J, with 18 bases between. Germline V lookup: CDR1 MNHNY, CDR2 SVGAGI (reference sequence). The CDR3 is made up of 14 amino acids.

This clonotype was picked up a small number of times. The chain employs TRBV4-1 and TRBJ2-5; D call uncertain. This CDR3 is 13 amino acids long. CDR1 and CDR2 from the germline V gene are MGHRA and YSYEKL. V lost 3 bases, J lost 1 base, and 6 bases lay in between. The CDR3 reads CASSQGIQETQYF. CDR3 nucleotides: TGCGCCAGCAGCCAGGGAATCCAAGAGACCCAGTACTTC.

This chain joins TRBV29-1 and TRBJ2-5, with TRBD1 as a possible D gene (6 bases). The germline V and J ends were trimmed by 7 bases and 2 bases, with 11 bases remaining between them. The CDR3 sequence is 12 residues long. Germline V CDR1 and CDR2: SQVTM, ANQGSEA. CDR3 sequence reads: CSERTAQETQYF. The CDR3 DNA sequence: TGCAGCGAACGGACAGCACAAGAGACCCAGTACTTC. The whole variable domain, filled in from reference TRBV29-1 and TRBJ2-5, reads SAVISQKPSRDICQRGTSLTIQCQVDSQVTMMFWYRQQPGQSLTLIATANQGSEATYESGFVIDKFPISRPNLTFSTLTVSNMSPEDSSIYLCSERTAQETQYFGPGTRLLVL.

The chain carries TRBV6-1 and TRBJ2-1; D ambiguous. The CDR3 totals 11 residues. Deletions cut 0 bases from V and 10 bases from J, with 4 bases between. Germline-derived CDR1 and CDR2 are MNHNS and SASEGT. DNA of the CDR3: TGTGCCAGCAGTGAAGCGACCGAGCAGTTCTTC. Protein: CASSEATEQFF.

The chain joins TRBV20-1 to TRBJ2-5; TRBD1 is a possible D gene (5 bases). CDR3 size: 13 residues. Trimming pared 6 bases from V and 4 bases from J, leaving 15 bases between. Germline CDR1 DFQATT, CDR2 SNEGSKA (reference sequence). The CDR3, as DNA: TGCAGTGCCCCGGCGACAGACCTAGAGACCCAGTACTTC. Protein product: CSAPATDLETQYF.